The rows below give T cell receptor beta chains drawn from one sample of a study of T cell repertoires in cytomegalovirus infection. TCRdb recomputed calls from the reads with MiXCR, one row per CDR3 protein. The table includes 350,000 to 450,000 distinct CDR3 sequences, about a sixth detected once. Sequencing input: PBMCs. Receptor source: a human donor in good health (CMV status not recorded). Some clones in this sample may be carry-over from other donors' samples. Each CDR3 is given with its conserved first and last residue. D genes are given only for firm matches. Expanded clones get a size class; other rows say once, few or many, or leave the size out.

d_call: TRBD1
v_call: TRBV29-1
j_call: TRBJ2-7
clone_size: few
cdr3_aa: CSVLGTANHSYEQYF
cdr3_nt: TGCAGCGTTCTTGGGACAGCAAACCACTCCTACGAGCAGTACTTC

d_call: TRBD2
v_call: TRBV7-6
j_call: TRBJ2-7
clone_size: few
cdr3_aa: CASSSGTSGGPYEQYF
cdr3_nt: TGTGCCAGCAGCTCAGGGACTAGCGGGGGCCCCTACGAGCAGTACTTC

d_call: NA
v_call: TRBV20-1
j_call: TRBJ2-2
clone_size: NA
cdr3_aa: CSAPIDSVTGELFF
cdr3_nt: TGCAGTGCTCCTATAGACAGCGTCACCGGGGAGCTGTTTTTT

d_call: NA
v_call: TRBV18
j_call: TRBJ1-3
clone_size: NA
cdr3_aa: CASSPRSRGSGNTIYF
cdr3_nt: TGTGCCAGCTCACCTCGCTCCAGGGGCTCTGGAAACACCATATATTTT

d_call: NA
v_call: TRBV6-1
j_call: TRBJ2-7
clone_size: NA
cdr3_aa: CASSDMRVPPYEQYF
cdr3_nt: TGTGCCAGCAGTGATATGAGGGTTCCCCCCTACGAGCAGTACTTC

d_call: TRBD2
v_call: TRBV4-1
j_call: TRBJ2-1
clone_size: few
cdr3_aa: CASSQVIWAGGPYNEQFF
cdr3_nt: TGCGCCAGCAGCCAAGTGATTTGGGCGGGAGGGCCCTACAATGAGCAGTTCTTC

d_call: NA
v_call: TRBV5-4
j_call: TRBJ2-7
clone_size: few
cdr3_aa: CASSRLDEQYF
cdr3_nt: TGTGCCAGCAGCCGACTGGACGAGCAGTACTTC

d_call: NA
v_call: TRBV7-4
j_call: TRBJ1-2
clone_size: NA
cdr3_aa: CASSLALVNYGYTF
cdr3_nt: TGTGCCAGCAGCTTAGCATTGGTTAACTATGGCTACACCTTC

d_call: NA
v_call: TRBV20-1
j_call: TRBJ2-3
clone_size: NA
cdr3_aa: CSVPGRGNTDTQYF
cdr3_nt: TGCAGTGTCCCCGGTCGGGGGAACACAGATACGCAGTATTTT

d_call: NA
v_call: TRBV9
j_call: TRBJ1-6
clone_size: few
cdr3_aa: CASSVETDLPLHF
cdr3_nt: TGTGCCAGCAGCGTAGAGACAGACCTTCCCCTCCACTTT

d_call: NA
v_call: TRBV7-9
j_call: TRBJ2-1
clone_size: few
cdr3_aa: CASSFGATSQFF
cdr3_nt: TGTGCCAGCAGCTTTGGCGCCACATCACAGTTCTTC

d_call: NA
v_call: TRBV19
j_call: TRBJ2-2
clone_size: many
cdr3_aa: CASSNSGTGELFF
cdr3_nt: TGTGCCAGTAGTAACTCCGGGACCGGGGAGCTGTTTTTT

d_call: NA
v_call: TRBV12-3/TRBV12-4
j_call: TRBJ1-5
clone_size: NA
cdr3_aa: CASSSGPGPQHF
cdr3_nt: TGTGCCAGCAGTTCGGGCCCCGGGCCCCAGCATTTT

d_call: TRBD2
v_call: TRBV4-1
j_call: TRBJ2-3
clone_size: NA
cdr3_aa: CASGILAGVTDTQYF
cdr3_nt: TGCGCCAGCGGGATACTAGCGGGGGTCACAGATACGCAGTATTTT

d_call: TRBD1
v_call: TRBV4-1
j_call: TRBJ2-7
clone_size: few
cdr3_aa: CASSQRDSRSYEQYF
cdr3_nt: TGCGCCAGCAGCCAGAGGGACAGCCGATCCTACGAGCAGTACTTC

d_call: NA
v_call: TRBV2
j_call: TRBJ1-2
clone_size: NA
cdr3_aa: CASSELGDGYTF
cdr3_nt: TGTGCCAGCAGTGAACTCGGGGATGGCTACACCTTC